This T cell receptor (beta chain) came from a study of tumor-infiltrating lymphocytes in primary liver carcinoma. Across the whole study: Surgical resection was used to treat these primary liver carcinoma patients. Tumor staging was T1-T3 N0M0; sizes spanned roughly 4.2 to 10 cm across.

The length of the CDR3 is 13 residues. V lost 11 bases and J lost 2, with 14 bases in between. This clonotype was observed a few times. The target antigen is unknown. Notes on the study in general: Bulk unsorted samples prevented comparison of CD4+ and CD8+ repertoires.

Production of TCR beta cDNA used 400 to 600 ng total RNA together with a constant-region primer. Employing slightly modified ARM-PCR, three nested multiplex PCR rounds were run, and these gave rise to the TCR beta libraries. PCR rounds one and two used TRBV1-TRBV30 forward primers with a C-beta reverse primer for around 9 cycles each. TCRdb re-derived calls from the multiplex PCR reads in MiXCR, one entry per CDR3 protein. The table includes 320,000 or so distinct CDR3 sequences, over 55% detected once. Unsorted whole blood yielded blood RNA, and germline DNA was extracted as well. Sequenced material: peripheral blood. V usage is TRBV12-3 or TRBV12-4 and J usage is TRBJ2-3; maybe TRBD1 (5 bases). The TCR originated in a man aged 35-49 years with primary liver carcinoma and hepatitis B virus infection. DNA for the CDR3: TGTGCCGGCAAAAGACAGATCACAGATACGCAGTATTTT. Translation: CAGKRQITDTQYF.